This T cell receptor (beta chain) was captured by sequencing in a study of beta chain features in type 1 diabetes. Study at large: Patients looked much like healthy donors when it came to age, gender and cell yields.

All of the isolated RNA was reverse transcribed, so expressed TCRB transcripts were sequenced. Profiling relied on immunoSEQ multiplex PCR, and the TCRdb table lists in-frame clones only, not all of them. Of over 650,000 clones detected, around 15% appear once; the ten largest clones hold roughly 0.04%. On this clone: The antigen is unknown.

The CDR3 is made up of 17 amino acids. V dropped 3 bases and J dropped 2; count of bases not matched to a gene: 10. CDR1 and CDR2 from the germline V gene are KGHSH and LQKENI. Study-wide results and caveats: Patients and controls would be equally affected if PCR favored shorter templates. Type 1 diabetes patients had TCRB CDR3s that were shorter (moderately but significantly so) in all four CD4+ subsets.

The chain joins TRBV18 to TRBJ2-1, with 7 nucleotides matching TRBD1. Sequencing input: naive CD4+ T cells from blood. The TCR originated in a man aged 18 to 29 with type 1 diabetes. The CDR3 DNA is TGTGCCAGCTCACCTTTTAGGTCCGACAGGGCCTACAATGAGCAGTTCTTC. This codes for CASSPFRSDRAYNEQFF.